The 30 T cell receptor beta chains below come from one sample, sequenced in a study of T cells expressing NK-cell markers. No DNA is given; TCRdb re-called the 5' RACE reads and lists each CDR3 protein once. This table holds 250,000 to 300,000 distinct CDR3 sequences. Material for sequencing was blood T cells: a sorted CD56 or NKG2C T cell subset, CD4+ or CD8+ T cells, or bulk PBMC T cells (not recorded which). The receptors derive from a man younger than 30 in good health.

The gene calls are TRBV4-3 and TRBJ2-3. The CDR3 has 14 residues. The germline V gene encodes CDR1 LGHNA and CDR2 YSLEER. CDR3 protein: CASSQEYGADTQYF.

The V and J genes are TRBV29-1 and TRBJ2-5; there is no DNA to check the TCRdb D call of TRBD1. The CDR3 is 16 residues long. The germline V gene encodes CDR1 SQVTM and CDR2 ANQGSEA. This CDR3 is CSVEERGPRGRETQYF.

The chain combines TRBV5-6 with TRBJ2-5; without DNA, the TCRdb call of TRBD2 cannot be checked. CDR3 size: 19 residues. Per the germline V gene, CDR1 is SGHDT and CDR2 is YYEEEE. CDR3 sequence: CASKSWGGNRDIGRRTQYF.

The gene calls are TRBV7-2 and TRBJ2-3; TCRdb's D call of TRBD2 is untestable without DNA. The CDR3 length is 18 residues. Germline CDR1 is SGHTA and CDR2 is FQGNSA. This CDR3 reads CASSLAPSSGRYTDTQYF.

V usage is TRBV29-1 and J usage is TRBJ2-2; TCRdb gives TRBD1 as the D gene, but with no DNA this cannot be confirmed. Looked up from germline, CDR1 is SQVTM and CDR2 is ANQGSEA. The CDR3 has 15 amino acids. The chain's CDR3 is CSVAEQGRFTGELFF.

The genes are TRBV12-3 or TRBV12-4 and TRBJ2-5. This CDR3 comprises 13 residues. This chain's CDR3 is CASSLLDSETQYF.

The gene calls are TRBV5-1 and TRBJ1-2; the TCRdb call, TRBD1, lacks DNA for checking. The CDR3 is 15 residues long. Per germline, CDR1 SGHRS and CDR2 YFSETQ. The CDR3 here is CASSTRTGGFGGYTF.

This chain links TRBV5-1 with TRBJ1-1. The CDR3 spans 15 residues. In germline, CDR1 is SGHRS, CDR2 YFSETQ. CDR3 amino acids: CASALSAGINTEAFF.

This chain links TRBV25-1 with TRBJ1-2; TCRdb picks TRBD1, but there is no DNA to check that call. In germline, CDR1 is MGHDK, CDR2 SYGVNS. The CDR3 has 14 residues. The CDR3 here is CASSRSPRDYGYTF.

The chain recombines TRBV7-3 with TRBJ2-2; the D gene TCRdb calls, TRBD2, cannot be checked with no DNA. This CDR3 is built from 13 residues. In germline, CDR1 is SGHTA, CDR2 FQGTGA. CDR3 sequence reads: CASSLRRSGELFF.

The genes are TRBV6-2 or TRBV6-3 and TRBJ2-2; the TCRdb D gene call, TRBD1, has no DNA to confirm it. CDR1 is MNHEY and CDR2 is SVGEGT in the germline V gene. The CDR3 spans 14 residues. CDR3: CASNMLGATGELFF.

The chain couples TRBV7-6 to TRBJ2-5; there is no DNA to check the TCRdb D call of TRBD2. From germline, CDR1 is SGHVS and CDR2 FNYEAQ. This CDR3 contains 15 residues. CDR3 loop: CASSPGSGSRETQYF.

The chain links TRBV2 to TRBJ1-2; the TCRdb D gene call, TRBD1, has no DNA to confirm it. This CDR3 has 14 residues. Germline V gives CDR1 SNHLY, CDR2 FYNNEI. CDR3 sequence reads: CASSDYGRGLDYTF.

CDR3 loop: CASSPLAGVPYEQYF. The V and J genes are TRBV27 and TRBJ2-7; there is no DNA to check the TCRdb D call of TRBD2. CDR3 length: 15 amino acids. Germline V gives CDR1 MNHEY, CDR2 SMNVEV (reference sequence).

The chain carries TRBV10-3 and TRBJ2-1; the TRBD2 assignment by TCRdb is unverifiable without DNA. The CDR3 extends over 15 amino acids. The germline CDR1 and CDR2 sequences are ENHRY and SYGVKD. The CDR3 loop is CAIRTSGITFNEQFF.

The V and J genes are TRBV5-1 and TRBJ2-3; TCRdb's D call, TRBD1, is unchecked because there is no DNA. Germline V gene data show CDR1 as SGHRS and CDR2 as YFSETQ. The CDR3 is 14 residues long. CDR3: CASNLGGSTDTQYF.

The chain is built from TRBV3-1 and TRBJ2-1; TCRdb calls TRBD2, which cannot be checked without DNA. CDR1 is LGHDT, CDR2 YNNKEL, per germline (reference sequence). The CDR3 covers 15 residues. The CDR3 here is CASSLNRDYFNEQFF.

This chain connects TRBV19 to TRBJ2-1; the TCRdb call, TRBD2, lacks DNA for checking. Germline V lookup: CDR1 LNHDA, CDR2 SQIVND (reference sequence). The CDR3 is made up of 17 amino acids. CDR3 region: CASTFVGGMSAYNEQFF.

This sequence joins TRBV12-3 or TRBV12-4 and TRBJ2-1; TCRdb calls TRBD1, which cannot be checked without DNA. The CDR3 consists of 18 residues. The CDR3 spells CASRHRVGSGSSGAEQFF.

CDR3 protein: CSAQDRSTNEKLFF. This sequence joins TRBV20-1 and TRBJ1-4; the TCRdb D gene call, TRBD1, has no DNA to confirm it. This CDR3 is 14 amino acids long. Germline V CDR1 and CDR2: DFQATT, SNEGSKA (reference sequence).

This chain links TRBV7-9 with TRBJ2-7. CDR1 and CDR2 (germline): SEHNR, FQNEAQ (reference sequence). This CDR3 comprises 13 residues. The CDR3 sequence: CASSLAEVDPLYF.

The CDR3 sequence is CASNIGSYNEQFF. The chain carries TRBV12-3 or TRBV12-4 and TRBJ2-1. This CDR3 is 13 amino acids long.

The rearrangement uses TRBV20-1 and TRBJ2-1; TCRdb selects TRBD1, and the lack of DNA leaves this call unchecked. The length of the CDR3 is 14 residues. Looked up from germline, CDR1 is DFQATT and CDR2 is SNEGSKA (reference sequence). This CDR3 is CSATDRGTYNEQFF.

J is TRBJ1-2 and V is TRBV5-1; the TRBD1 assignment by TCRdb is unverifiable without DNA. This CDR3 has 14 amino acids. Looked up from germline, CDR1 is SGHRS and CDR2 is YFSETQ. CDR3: CASGRQGSNYGYTF.

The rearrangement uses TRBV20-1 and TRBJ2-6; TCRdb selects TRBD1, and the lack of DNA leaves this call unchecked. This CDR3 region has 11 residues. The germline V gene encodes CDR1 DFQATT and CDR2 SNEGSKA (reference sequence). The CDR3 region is CSPLGANVLTF.

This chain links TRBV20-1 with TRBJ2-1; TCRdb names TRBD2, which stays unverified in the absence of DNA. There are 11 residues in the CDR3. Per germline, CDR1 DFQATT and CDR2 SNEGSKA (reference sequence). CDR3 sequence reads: CSARAGLGKFF.

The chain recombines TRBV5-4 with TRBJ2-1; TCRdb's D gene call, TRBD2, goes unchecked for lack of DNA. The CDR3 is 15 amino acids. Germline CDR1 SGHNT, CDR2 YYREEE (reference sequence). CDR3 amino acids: CASSPAGSSYNEQFF.

CDR3 region: CASRLASVGGKQFF. The V and J genes are TRBV12-3 or TRBV12-4 and TRBJ2-1; TCRdb selects TRBD1, and the lack of DNA leaves this call unchecked. The CDR3 is 14 amino acids.

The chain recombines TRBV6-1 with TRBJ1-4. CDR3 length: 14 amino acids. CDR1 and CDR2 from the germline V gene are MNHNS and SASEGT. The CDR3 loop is CASSVRTTNEKLFF.

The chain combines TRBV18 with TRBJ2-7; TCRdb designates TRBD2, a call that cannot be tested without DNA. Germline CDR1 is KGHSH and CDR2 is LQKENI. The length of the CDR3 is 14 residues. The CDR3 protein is CASSPPAIPGEQYF.